The source of this T cell receptor beta chain is a study of cytomegalovirus exposure and HLA in healthy donors. In germline, CDR1 is MNHEY, CDR2 SVGAGI. This CDR3 is 15 amino acids long. After removal of 5 bases from V and 2 bases from J, the junction contained 6 bases not matched to a gene. This PCR relied on a set of 60 Vbeta primers and 13 Jbeta primers. The protocol was immunoSEQ multiplex PCR, while the TCRdb copy is restricted to in-frame clones and leaves out a portion. The sample has roughly 100,000 clones; 55% to 75% are singletons. Healthy individuals who donated bone marrow served as the donors. Study conclusions and caveats: Both high specificity and high sensitivity reportedly marked the classifier's diagnosis of cytomegalovirus status. Later, an analysis found that common viral pathogens appeared to be linked with several of the most significant clusters. TCR beta sequences reportedly predicted the HLA-A and HLA-B alleles of most subjects accurately.

This clone has only a few counts. Its antigen is currently unknown. Material for sequencing was PBMCs. The receptor was derived from a man aged 25-45 years in good health and CMV-seropositive. The rearrangement uses TRBV6-5 and TRBJ2-4; TRBD1 matches 7 bases. The CDR3 loop is CASSQKTGSKNIQYF. The CDR3 coding sequence is TGTGCCAGCAGTCAGAAGACAGGGTCCAAAAACATTCAGTACTTC.